These 30 T cell receptor beta chains share one sample of origin, sequenced in a study of CD8+ T cells in alopecia areata (dated by TCRdb to 2017 to 2018). Libraries came from the immunoSEQ multiplex PCR assay. RNA was extracted from all samples and reverse transcribed into cDNA as template for TCR sequencing. TCRdb took over this immuneACCESS table, retaining in-frame rearrangements with V and J assigned. Such tables are incomplete; in checked studies, under half of the missing clones stem from an unresolved V gene, and the remainder is unexplained. In this sample the table shows approximately 100,000 clones, 55% to 75% of which occur a single time. The ten largest make up about 15% of the sample. The treatment or condition label, as the study defines it: oral pan-JAK inhibitor, 5-10 mg twice daily. Material: CD8+ T cells sorted from blood, obtained at approximately week 60, from a patient treated with tofacitinib. Source of these receptors: a human donor with alopecia areata.

The chain uses TRBV11-2 and TRBJ2-1; D gene uncertain. There are 12 residues in the CDR3. The germline gives CDR1 SGHAT, CDR2 FQNNGV. The germline V and J ends were trimmed by 0 bases and 7 bases, with 4 bases remaining between them. The CDR3 nucleotides read TGTGCCAGCAGCTTAGAGGGTAATGAGCAGTTCTTC. This codes for CASSLEGNEQFF.

V and J are TRBV7-2 and TRBJ2-3, with 12 bases matching TRBD2. This CDR3 region has 17 residues. Germline assignment: CDR1 SGHTA and CDR2 FQGNSA. Losses at the gene ends were 1 base for V and 2 bases for J; bases not matched to a gene: 4. The CDR3 DNA sequence: TGTGCCAGCAGCTTAGGGACTAGCGGGGTAGTCACAGATACGCAGTATTTT. Translating gives CASSLGTSGVVTDTQYF.

The rearrangement uses TRBV27 and TRBJ1-2, with 8 bases lining up with TRBD1. Germline V gene data show CDR1 as MNHEY and CDR2 as SMNVEV (reference sequence). V trimming: 4 bases; J trimming: 7 bases; junction bases outside the gene matches: 8. This CDR3 spans 14 amino acids. The CDR3 DNA follows: TGTGCCAGCAGTTCAACCGGACAGGGTCGTGGCTACACCTTC. Amino acids: CASSSTGQGRGYTF.

The rearrangement joins TRBV9 to TRBJ2-3; 7 positions agree with TRBD2. This CDR3 region has 14 residues. CDR1 SGDLS and CDR2 YYNGEE come from the germline V gene. V was clipped by 3 bases and J by 5 bases; unmatched bases: 6. The CDR3 here is CASSAPWGGDTQYF. CDR3 DNA: TGTGCCAGCAGCGCCCCGTGGGGGGGAGATACGCAGTATTTT.

This clone was found once. CDR3 in DNA: TGCAGCGTTGAAGAGGTGGGGGAGGAAAAACTGTTTTTT. Its protein is CSVEEVGEEKLFF. J is TRBJ1-4 and V is TRBV29-1, with D perhaps TRBD1 (5 bases). Trimming stripped 0 bases from V and 8 bases from J, with 10 bases between. The CDR3 has 13 residues. CDR1 and CDR2 from the germline V gene are SQVTM and ANQGSEA.

V is TRBV13 and J is TRBJ2-7; 8 bases line up with TRBD1. After removal of 5 bases from V and 10 bases from J, the junction contained 4 bases not matched to a gene. CDR3 length: 11 amino acids. Germline CDR1 PRHDT, CDR2 FYEKMQ (reference sequence). CDR3 bases: TGTGCCAGCAGCGGCGGACAGGGCCAGTACTTC. Translation: CASSGGQGQYF.

The DNA for the CDR3 is TGTGCCAGCAGTTCCGGACTCAGGACGAGCTCCTACAATGAGCAGTTCTTC. This gives the protein CASSSGLRTSSYNEQFF. The V call is TRBV27, the J call TRBJ2-1, with a weak D call TRBD2 (5 bases). The CDR3 has 17 residues. Trimming cost V 4 bases and J 0 bases, with 16 bases left between them. The germline gives CDR1 MNHEY, CDR2 SMNVEV (reference sequence).

Only one count was recorded for this clone. The J gene is TRBJ2-6, the V gene TRBV18; D not resolved. CDR1 and CDR2 (germline): KGHSH, LQKENI. The V gene lost 5 bases and the J gene lost 0 bases, with 20 bases spanning the gap. This CDR3 has 19 amino acids. The CDR3 region is CASSIARVVAISGANVLTF. The CDR3 DNA reads TGTGCCAGCTCAATTGCTCGGGTCGTCGCGATCTCTGGGGCCAACGTCCTGACTTTC.

The J gene is TRBJ2-5, the V gene TRBV6-5; D unclear. V was pared by 5 bases and J by 5 bases, with 9 bases between. This CDR3 spans 12 amino acids. CDR1 is MNHEY, CDR2 SVGAGI, per germline. The CDR3 nucleotides are TGTGCCAGCAGTCTGGGCAGGGAGACCCAGTACTTC. It codes for CASSLGRETQYF.

V gene TRBV7-9 combines with J gene TRBJ2-5; weak D call: TRBD2 (7 bases). This CDR3 region has 18 residues. The germline CDR1 and CDR2 sequences are SEHNR and FQNEAQ (reference sequence). V shed 7 bases and J shed 7 bases, with 31 bases lying between them. The CDR3 region is CASTAAPIAGALPGTQYF. CDR3 nucleotides: TGTGCCAGCACCGCAGCCCCCATCGCGGGGGCCCTTCCGGGGACCCAGTACTTC.

The table lists this clone with a few counts. The V and J genes are TRBV30 and TRBJ1-1; D perhaps matches TRBD1 (6 bases). The CDR3 extends over 14 amino acids. Trimming pared 2 bases from V and 6 bases from J, leaving 16 bases between. Germline V gives CDR1 GTSNPN, CDR2 SVGIG (reference sequence). The CDR3 region has the DNA TGTGCCTGGAGTACTACAGGGATATCGTCTGAAGCTTTCTTT. As protein: CAWSTTGISSEAFF.

The rearrangement uses TRBV2 and TRBJ1-1, with 11 positions matching TRBD1. The CDR3 has 16 amino acids. The V gene's germline CDR1 is SNHLY and CDR2 FYNNEI. The J segment lost 3 bases and the V segment lost 5 bases, leaving 8 bases of the junction unmatched. CDR3 region: CASSLTRDRGDTEAFF. Here the CDR3 DNA reads TGTGCCAGCAGTCTCACCCGGGACAGGGGGGACACTGAAGCTTTCTTT.

The sample holds a few counts of this clone. CDR3 residues: CASSARLAAYEQYF. In DNA, the CDR3 is TGTGCCAGCAGTGCAAGACTAGCGGCCTACGAGCAGTACTTC. This rearrangement joins TRBV27 to TRBJ2-7, with TRBD2 identical over 9 bases. This CDR3 has 14 amino acids. From germline, CDR1 is MNHEY and CDR2 SMNVEV (reference sequence). Germline trimming cut 5 bases from V and 2 bases from J; bases unmatched to any gene: 4.

V is TRBV5-6 and J is TRBJ1-4; no clear D. The ends were cut back, 4 bases at V and 2 bases at J, with 12 bases in the middle. The CDR3 is made up of 15 amino acids. Germline CDR1 SGHDT, CDR2 YYEEEE. Here the CDR3 DNA reads TGTGCCAGCAGCCCGCGTTTGGGGACTAATGAAAAACTGTTTTTT. Translation: CASSPRLGTNEKLFF.

The rearrangement joins TRBV19 to TRBJ1-6; perhaps TRBD1 as D (5 bases). Germline V gene sequence: CDR1 LNHDA, CDR2 SQIVND (reference sequence). This CDR3 is built from 13 residues. The ends were cut back, 9 bases at V and 9 bases at J, with 15 bases in the middle. For the CDR3, the DNA is TGTGCCAGCGTACAGGTGAATGGTTCACCCCTCCACTTT. This gives the protein CASVQVNGSPLHF. The full variable domain, completed using reference TRBV19 and TRBJ1-6, is DGGITQSPKYLFRKEGQNVTLSCEQNLNHDAMYWYRQDPGQGLRLIYYSQIVNDFQKGDIAEGYSVSREKKESFPLTVTSAQKNPTAFYLCASVQVNGSPLHFGNGTRLTVT.

The chain links TRBV10-3 to TRBJ1-3; D is ambiguous. V was pared by 3 bases and J by 4 bases, with 4 bases between. The CDR3 runs 12 residues. Germline assignment: CDR1 ENHRY and CDR2 SYGVKD. The CDR3 protein is CAISEGGNTIYF. In DNA, the CDR3 is TGTGCCATCAGTGAAGGGGGAAACACCATATATTTT.

CDR3 DNA sequence: TGTGCCAGCAGCTCGGGACGCCAACTGTTTTTT. Its protein product is CASSSGRQLFF. The gene calls are TRBV7-9 and TRBJ1-4, with D possibly TRBD1 on 5 matching bases. The germline gives CDR1 SEHNR, CDR2 FQNEAQ (reference sequence). The CDR3 is 11 residues long. The V gene lost 4 bases and the J gene lost 12 bases, with 9 bases spanning the gap.

This clone appeared a few times. The chain recombines TRBV5-7 with TRBJ1-4, with D uncertain. Being an ORF, TRBV5-7 has a function that is uncertain. With 3 bases removed from V and 5 bases from J, the gap between germline ends came to 14 bases. The CDR3 is 15 residues long. The CDR3 loop reads CASSSGPGRNEKLFF. Written as DNA, the CDR3 is TGTGCCAGCAGCTCGGGTCCGGGCAGAAATGAAAAACTGTTTTTT.

This chain connects TRBV7-9 to TRBJ1-2; D is perhaps TRBD1 (6 bases). The V end lost 3 bases, the J end lost 3 bases, and 14 bases lay between the germline ends. The CDR3 is 15 residues long. CDR1 is SEHNR and CDR2 is FQNEAQ in the germline V gene (reference sequence). The CDR3 protein is CASSFSGQGYYGYTF. The CDR3 nucleotides are TGTGCCAGCAGCTTCTCGGGACAAGGATACTATGGCTACACCTTC.

The rearrangement links TRBV5-1 to TRBJ2-1; D might be TRBD2 (5 bases). The CDR3 totals 12 residues. Trimming removed 7 bases from V and 6 bases from J, with 11 bases in between. The V gene's germline CDR1 is SGHRS and CDR2 YFSETQ. This chain's CDR3 is CASLGEGNEQFF. The CDR3 coding sequence is TGCGCCAGCTTGGGTGAGGGCAATGAGCAGTTCTTC.

The gene calls are TRBV2 and TRBJ2-3; 10 bases match TRBD2. This CDR3 contains 17 residues. CDR1 SNHLY and CDR2 FYNNEI come from the germline V gene. V was clipped by 6 bases and J by 3 bases; unmatched bases: 12. In DNA form, the CDR3 reads TGTGCCAGCAGCCAGCGGGGGGGACTAAAAATTACAGATACGCAGTATTTT. Its protein product is CASSQRGGLKITDTQYF. Variable domain in full (rest from reference TRBV2 and TRBJ2-3): EPEVTQTPSHQVTQMGQEVILRCVPISNHLYFYWYRQILGQKVEFLVSFYNNEISEKSEIFDDQFSVERPDGSNFTLKIRSTKLEDSAMYFCASSQRGGLKITDTQYFGPGTRLTVL.

The V and J genes are TRBV4-1 and TRBJ2-7; TRBD1 matches 9 bases. Germline values: CDR1 MGHRA, CDR2 YSYEKL. The CDR3 contains 16 residues. Trimming removed 0 bases from V and 3 bases from J; junction bases left unmatched: 6. In nucleotides, the CDR3 is TGCGCCAGCAGCCAAGATCGAGGGACAGGGTACTACGAGCAGTACTTC. It is translated as CASSQDRGTGYYEQYF.

This clone was counted a single time. CDR3 sequence: CASSEAYGTEAFF. CDR3 in DNA: TGTGCCAGCAGTGAAGCCTATGGGACTGAAGCTTTCTTT. V gene TRBV2 combines with J gene TRBJ1-1; no clear D. The CDR3 spans 13 residues. Germline V gene sequence: CDR1 SNHLY, CDR2 FYNNEI. V shed 0 bases and J shed 5 bases, with 7 bases lying between them. Looking up the rest from reference TRBV2 and TRBJ1-1 gives the full variable domain: EPEVTQTPSHQVTQMGQEVILRCVPISNHLYFYWYRQILGQKVEFLVSFYNNEISEKSEIFDDQFSVERPDGSNFTLKIRSTKLEDSAMYFCASSEAYGTEAFFGQGTRLTVV.

V gene TRBV30 combines with J gene TRBJ2-1; perhaps TRBD1 as D (5 bases). V was pared by 4 bases and J by 6 bases, with 10 bases between. The CDR3 runs to 12 residues. The V gene's germline CDR1 is GTSNPN and CDR2 SVGIG (reference sequence). In DNA form, the CDR3 reads TGTGCCTGGACAGGGCCTGCCAATGAGCAGTTCTTC. Its translation: CAWTGPANEQFF.

The chain has TRBV7-9 and TRBJ2-5; the match to TRBD2 covers 14 bases. CDR3 size: 15 residues. V was pared by 6 bases and J by 2 bases, with 2 bases of the junction left unmatched. The germline V gene has CDR1 SEHNR and CDR2 FQNEAQ (reference sequence). The CDR3 DNA is TGTGCCAGCAGTCGACTAGCGGGGGGGCAAGAGACCCAGTACTTC. Encoded protein: CASSRLAGGQETQYF.

This clone was counted a few times. The chain recombines TRBV12-5 with TRBJ2-1; tentatively, D is TRBD1 or TRBD2 (5 bases each). Germline V gives CDR1 LGHNT, CDR2 FRNRAP. V dropped 6 bases and J dropped 9 bases, with 21 bases sitting between them. The CDR3 contains 15 residues. CDR3 protein: CASGPPGTSPGEQFF. The CDR3 nucleotides are TGTGCTAGTGGCCCCCCCGGGACGTCCCCCGGTGAGCAGTTCTTC.

The chain combines TRBV10-3 with TRBJ2-7; D may correspond to TRBD1 or TRBD2 (5 bases each). The germline gives CDR1 ENHRY, CDR2 SYGVKD. V was clipped by 0 bases and J by 2 bases, with 11 bases between them. This CDR3 spans 15 amino acids. CDR3 sequence: CAISESRGTAYEQYF. In DNA form, the CDR3 reads TGTGCCATCAGTGAGTCGCGAGGGACGGCCTACGAGCAGTACTTC.

The chain employs TRBV30 and TRBJ1-2; 8 positions match TRBD1. The CDR3 contains 12 residues. The germline V gene has CDR1 GTSNPN and CDR2 SVGIG (reference sequence). The ends lost 7 bases at V and 8 bases at J; junction bases unmatched: 9. CDR3 coding DNA: TGTGCCTCCCCAGACAGGGGAGGCGGCTACACCTTC. It translates to CASPDRGGGYTF. The full variable domain, in which reference TRBV30 and TRBJ1-2 provide the parts outside the CDR3, is SQTIHQWPATLVQPVGSPLSLECTVEGTSNPNLYWYRQAAGRGLQLLFYSVGIGQISSEVPQNLSASRPQDRQFILSSKKLLLSDSGFYLCASPDRGGGYTFGSGTRLTVV.

This clone has only one observation. V is TRBV29-1 and J is TRBJ2-1; 8 nucleotides line up with TRBD2. The CDR3 consists of 14 residues. Germline CDR1 reads SQVTM; CDR2 reads ANQGSEA. With V trimmed by 6 bases and J by 0 bases, 4 bases remained unmatched. CDR3 sequence: CSVVLADSYNEQFF. DNA of the CDR3: TGCAGCGTAGTACTAGCGGACTCCTACAATGAGCAGTTCTTC.

The gene calls are TRBV6-5 and TRBJ2-3; the match to TRBD1 covers 8 bases. The CDR3 spans 16 residues. V lost 2 bases, J lost 1 base, and 5 bases stayed unmatched. Per the germline V gene, CDR1 is MNHEY and CDR2 is SVGAGI. CDR3 coding DNA: TGTGCCAGCAGTTACCCAGGGGGCGAGGGCACAGATACGCAGTATTTT. This sequence encodes CASSYPGGEGTDTQYF.